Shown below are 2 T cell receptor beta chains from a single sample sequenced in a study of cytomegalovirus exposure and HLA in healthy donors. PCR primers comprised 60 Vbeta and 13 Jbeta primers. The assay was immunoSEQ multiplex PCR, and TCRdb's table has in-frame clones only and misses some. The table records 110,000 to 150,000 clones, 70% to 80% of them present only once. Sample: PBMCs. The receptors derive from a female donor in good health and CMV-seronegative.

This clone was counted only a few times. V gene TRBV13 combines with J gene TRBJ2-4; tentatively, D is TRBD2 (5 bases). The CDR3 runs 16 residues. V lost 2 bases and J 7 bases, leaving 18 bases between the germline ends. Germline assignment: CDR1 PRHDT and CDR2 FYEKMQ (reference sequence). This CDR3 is CASSLTGPPPGNIQYF. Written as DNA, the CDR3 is TGTGCCAGCAGCTTAACGGGCCCCCCCCCGGGGAACATTCAGTACTTC.

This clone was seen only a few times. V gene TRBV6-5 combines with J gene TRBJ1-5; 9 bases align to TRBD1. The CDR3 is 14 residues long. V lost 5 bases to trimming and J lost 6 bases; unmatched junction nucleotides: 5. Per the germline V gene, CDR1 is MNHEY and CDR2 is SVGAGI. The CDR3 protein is CASSGGQGGQPQHF. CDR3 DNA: TGTGCCAGCAGTGGGGGACAGGGAGGTCAGCCCCAGCATTTT.